This T cell receptor beta chain was identified in a study of blood T cells in healthy people across ages. Whole-study results and caveats: Estimated diversity, derived from one million T cells, was regarded as an underestimate. The fall in TCR beta diversity per million T cells was roughly linear with age.

The use of a sample-barcoded 5' primer and a J-beta primer mix characterized a second PCR of roughly 6 to 11 cycles. The template-switch adaptor, which had 12 random nucleotides, put a tag on each cDNA molecule. TCRdb re-analysed the 5' RACE reads in MiXCR, keeping a single row per CDR3 protein. The sample lists about 730,000 distinct CDR3 sequences; roughly 43% were seen once. On this clonotype itself: Its specificity is not known.

Germline CDR1 and CDR2: SGHDN and FVKESK. V gave up 5 bases and J gave up 0 bases, with 12 bases separating them. CDR3 length: 15 residues. The sequenced sample was blood. The clonotype was recovered from a woman aged 60 to 75 in good health. The V call is TRBV14, the J call TRBJ2-3; D gene uncertain. For the CDR3, the DNA is TGTGCCAGCAGCATAACTTTACAGAGCACAGATACGCAGTATTTT. Its protein is CASSITLQSTDTQYF.